Below are 26 T cell receptor beta chains sequenced from a single sample in a study of blood T cell repertoires in COVID-19. Here immunoSEQ multiplex PCR was the method, and the copy in TCRdb shows in-frame clones only, minus some. Here the sample spans 200,000 to 300,000 clones, approximately 86% being singletons. The sample consisted of peripheral blood. The receptors here all came from a woman aged 55-70 years with COVID-19, enrolled during active disease.

CDR3 sequence: CASSLVLLAENYEQYF. CDR3 coding DNA: TGTGCCAGCAGCTTGGTCTTGCTCGCGGAGAACTACGAGCAGTACTTC. The rearrangement links TRBV5-5 to TRBJ2-7; D remains ambiguous. This CDR3 region has 16 residues. CDR1 and CDR2 from the germline V gene are SGHKS and YYEKEE (reference sequence). Trimming took off 0 bases at V and 3 bases at J, with 16 bases between the two ends.

This clone showed up many times. The chain combines TRBV7-6 with TRBJ1-6, with 11 bases lining up with TRBD1. CDR1 and CDR2 (germline): SGHVS, FNYEAQ. J gave up 9 bases and V 4 bases, and 5 bases lay outside the gene matches. This CDR3 region has 15 residues. DNA for the CDR3: TGTGCCAGCAGCTACACCGGGACAGGGGGTTCACCCCTCCACTTT. This gives the protein CASSYTGTGGSPLHF.

The V and J genes are TRBV11-1 and TRBJ1-1, with 10 bases lining up with TRBD1. V trimming: 7 bases; J trimming: 5 bases; junction bases outside the gene matches: 4. This CDR3 is 13 amino acids long. The germline V gene encodes CDR1 SGHAT and CDR2 FQDESV (reference sequence). CDR3 sequence: CASTRDRGTEAFF. The CDR3 nucleotides are TGTGCCAGCACCAGGGACAGGGGAACTGAAGCTTTCTTT. The whole variable domain, remainder taken from reference TRBV11-1 and TRBJ1-1, is EAEVAQSPRYKITEKSQAVAFWCDPISGHATLYWYRQILGQGPELLVQFQDESVVDDSQLPKDRFSAERLKGVDSTLKIQPAELGDSAMYLCASTRDRGTEAFFGQGTRLTVV.

The chain is built from TRBV7-6 and TRBJ2-7, with TRBD1 matching 9 bases. From germline, CDR1 is SGHVS and CDR2 FNYEAQ. CDR3 length equals 17 residues. V shed 5 bases and J 2 bases; nucleotides not matched to a gene: 13. CDR3 protein: CASSLTRGQGSTYEQYF. CDR3 sequence (DNA): TGTGCCAGCAGCCTTACAAGGGGACAGGGATCAACCTACGAGCAGTACTTC.

The chain employs TRBV10-2 and TRBJ1-5, with 8 bases that match TRBD1. This CDR3 is 14 amino acids long. Losses at the gene ends were 5 bases for V and 7 bases for J; bases not matched to a gene: 7. Germline V gene lookup returns CDR1 WSHSY and CDR2 SAAADI. In nucleotides, the CDR3 is TGCGCCAGCAGTATCGGACAGGGCAGGCAGCCCCAGCATTTT. The encoded protein is CASSIGQGRQPQHF.

The chain has TRBV19 and TRBJ1-5; D not resolved. Germline CDR1 is LNHDA and CDR2 is SQIVND (reference sequence). Trimming took 5 bases from V and 6 from J, leaving 11 bases between them. This CDR3 contains 13 residues. DNA of the CDR3: TGTGCCAGTAGTGCCCTCGGGGTTCAGCCCCAGCATTTT. It codes for CASSALGVQPQHF.

The V gene is TRBV28, the J gene TRBJ2-1, with 7 bases aligning to TRBD2. CDR3 length: 13 residues. CDR1 is MDHEN, CDR2 SYDVKM, per germline. With V trimmed by 6 bases and J by 3 bases, 2 bases remained unmatched. Here the CDR3 reads CASRPSGYNEQFF. In nucleotides, the CDR3 is TGTGCCAGCAGACCTAGCGGCTACAATGAGCAGTTCTTC.

The rearrangement joins TRBV5-1 to TRBJ2-7, with D perhaps matching TRBD2 (6 bases). The CDR3 consists of 16 residues. Trimming cost V 0 bases and J 0 bases, with 13 bases left between them. CDR1 is SGHRS and CDR2 is YFSETQ in the germline V gene. Written as DNA, the CDR3 is TGCGCCAGCAGCTTGGGGAGGGGTTCTAGCTCCTACGAGCAGTACTTC. Its protein is CASSLGRGSSSYEQYF.

The chain is built from TRBV6-1 and TRBJ1-4; D not resolved. There are 12 residues in the CDR3. The ends were cut back, 0 bases at V and 8 bases at J, with 4 bases in the middle. CDR1 MNHNS and CDR2 SASEGT come from the germline V gene. The CDR3 sequence: CASSEAVEKLFF. The CDR3, as DNA: TGTGCCAGCAGTGAAGCCGTCGAAAAACTGTTTTTT.

The table lists this clone with a count of one. The chain carries TRBV6-5 and TRBJ1-4; 10 bases are shared with TRBD1. With 6 bases clipped from V and 3 bases from J, the junction kept 4 bases outside the gene matches. CDR1 is MNHEY and CDR2 is SVGAGI in the germline V gene. The length of the CDR3 is 15 residues. The CDR3 protein is CASRDRGQANEKLFF. In DNA form, the CDR3 reads TGTGCCAGCAGAGACAGGGGGCAGGCTAATGAAAAACTGTTTTTT.

The chain has TRBV5-1 and TRBJ1-3; TRBD1 aligns across 9 bases. Germline CDR1 reads SGHRS; CDR2 reads YFSETQ. This CDR3 contains 15 residues. Trimming removed 0 bases from V and 3 bases from J; junction bases left unmatched: 1. The CDR3 bases are TGCGCCAGCAGCTTGGGGACAGGGGTTGGAAACACCATATATTTT. This codes for CASSLGTGVGNTIYF.

This chain links TRBV9 with TRBJ1-1; D may be TRBD1 (5 bases). The V and J ends lost 0 bases and 11 bases respectively, with 11 bases between them. Per the germline V gene, CDR1 is SGDLS and CDR2 is YYNGEE. The CDR3 has 12 amino acids. Written as DNA, the CDR3 is TGTGCCAGCAGCGTAGGTGGGGCGGCGGCTTTCTTT. This sequence encodes CASSVGGAAAFF.

The rearrangement uses TRBV7-3 and TRBJ2-1; 11 bases line up with TRBD2. Trimming at V came to 2 bases and at J to 6 bases, leaving 9 bases not matched to a gene. Germline CDR1 reads SGHTA; CDR2 reads FQGTGA. This CDR3 contains 17 residues. This CDR3 is CASSLSVSSGRANEQFF. In DNA form, the CDR3 reads TGTGCCAGCAGCTTATCCGTTAGTAGCGGGAGGGCCAATGAGCAGTTCTTC.

The J gene is TRBJ2-1, the V gene TRBV7-8; a weak D match, TRBD2 (6 bases). The CDR3 consists of 16 residues. V shed 1 base and J shed 0 bases, with 10 bases lying between them. The germline V gene encodes CDR1 SGHVS and CDR2 FQNEAQ. The chain's CDR3 is CASSLGIGSSYNEQFF. The CDR3 DNA reads as TGTGCCAGCAGCTTAGGTATCGGGAGCTCCTACAATGAGCAGTTCTTC.

J is TRBJ1-6 and V is TRBV6-6; D unclear. This CDR3 contains 14 residues. Germline V lookup: CDR1 MNHNY, CDR2 SVGAGI (reference sequence). The germline V and J ends were trimmed by 6 bases and 9 bases, with 15 bases remaining between them. The CDR3 DNA is TGTGCCAGCAGCCACCGGAGTAAACCTTCACCCCTCCACTTT. Amino acids: CASSHRSKPSPLHF.

The genes are TRBV6-5 and TRBJ2-7; a weak D match, TRBD1 (6 bases). The CDR3 length is 16 residues. CDR1 is MNHEY and CDR2 is SVGAGI in the germline V gene. Trimming removed 2 bases at V and 2 bases at J, with 16 bases between. CDR3 amino acids: CASSYRLGAGAYEQYF. CDR3 in DNA: TGTGCCAGCAGTTACCGGTTGGGGGCAGGGGCCTACGAGCAGTACTTC.

The chain is built from TRBV19 and TRBJ1-3; 9 bases agree with TRBD1. CDR1 and CDR2 (germline): LNHDA, SQIVND (reference sequence). With V trimmed by 5 bases and J by 0 bases, 5 bases remained unmatched. This CDR3 region has 16 residues. CDR3 bases: TGTGCCAGTAGTTCTCCGGGACAGGGCTCTGGAAACACCATATATTTT. Encoded protein: CASSSPGQGSGNTIYF.

This chain uses TRBV7-7 with TRBJ2-7, with D perhaps matching TRBD2 (5 bases). The CDR3 length is 14 residues. The V end was cut by 5 bases, the J end by 5 bases, with 16 bases between. Germline V gene data show CDR1 as SSHAT and CDR2 as FNYEAQ (reference sequence). The CDR3 DNA is TGTGCCAGCAGCCCGAACCCTAGTAGCGACGAGCAGTACTTC. Its translation is CASSPNPSSDEQYF.

The chain has TRBV18 and TRBJ1-1; D is ambiguous. CDR1 is KGHSH and CDR2 is LQKENI in the germline V gene. The CDR3 is 11 amino acids. V was clipped by 3 bases and J by 7 bases, with 6 bases between them. The CDR3 DNA reads as TGTGCCAGCTCACCCCCCTTTGAAGCTTTCTTT. This translates into CASSPPFEAFF.

This clone was observed a few times. This chain uses TRBV6-4 with TRBJ1-5; D ambiguous. This CDR3 has 16 residues. Deletions cut 7 bases from V and 4 bases from J, with 20 bases between. Germline CDR1 is MRHNA and CDR2 is SNTAGT. CDR3 loop: CASISETGPPNQPQHF. In DNA form, the CDR3 reads TGTGCCAGCATATCGGAAACTGGGCCTCCGAATCAGCCCCAGCATTTT.

CDR3 coding DNA: TGTGCCAGTATGGTGTCAGCGCGGATGAACACTGAAGCTTTCTTT. It specifies CASMVSARMNTEAFF. V and J are TRBV19 and TRBJ1-1; no reliable D call. V gave up 7 bases and J gave up 0 bases, with 15 bases separating them. CDR1 and CDR2 (germline): LNHDA, SQIVND (reference sequence). The length of the CDR3 is 15 residues.

The sample holds one count of this clone. CDR3 residues: CASRDMGDQPQHF. Here the CDR3 DNA reads TGTGCCAGCCGGGACATGGGGGATCAGCCCCAGCATTTT. The J gene is TRBJ1-5, the V gene TRBV6-6; TRBD1 might be the D (6 bases). The CDR3 contains 13 residues. Deletions cut 8 bases from V and 5 bases from J, with 13 bases between. Germline V gene sequence: CDR1 MNHNY, CDR2 SVGAGI (reference sequence).

CDR3: CASSLIPSVNSNQPQHF. The DNA of the CDR3 is TGTGCCAGCAGCTTGATTCCCTCAGTAAATAGCAATCAGCCCCAGCATTTT. The chain uses TRBV5-5 and TRBJ1-5; D is uncertain. V lost 1 base, J lost 0 bases, and 14 bases lay in between. CDR1 is SGHKS, CDR2 YYEKEE, per germline (reference sequence). The CDR3 extends over 17 amino acids.

V usage is TRBV6-5 and J usage is TRBJ1-1; D not resolved. The length of the CDR3 is 12 residues. Looked up from germline, CDR1 is MNHEY and CDR2 is SVGAGI. Trimming took off 5 bases at V and 7 bases at J, with 11 bases between the two ends. The CDR3 DNA follows: TGTGCCAGCAGTCAGGACGGGAATGAAGCTTTCTTT. Protein: CASSQDGNEAFF.

The count of this clone is one. The CDR3 protein is CASSLSTRQNTEAFF. In nucleotides, the CDR3 is TGTGCCAGCAGCTTAAGTACCCGACAGAACACTGAAGCTTTCTTT. The genes are TRBV7-2 and TRBJ1-1; D ambiguous. Germline CDR1 reads SGHTA; CDR2 reads FQGNSA. The CDR3 consists of 15 residues. V was trimmed by 2 bases and J by 1 base, leaving 11 bases between them.

The chain employs TRBV10-1 and TRBJ2-6; 8 bases match TRBD1. CDR3 length: 17 residues. Germline CDR1 reads WNHNN; CDR2 reads SYGVQD (reference sequence). V dropped 6 bases and J dropped 2; count of bases not matched to a gene: 9. Here the CDR3 reads CASSGGQGATGANVLTF. CDR3 DNA: TGCGCCAGCAGCGGAGGACAGGGCGCCACTGGGGCCAACGTCCTGACTTTC.